Below, 7 T cell receptor beta chains from the same sample are listed, as sequenced in a study of blood T cell repertoires in COVID-19. Here immunoSEQ multiplex PCR was the method, and the copy in TCRdb shows in-frame clones only, minus some. The sample has approximately 440,000 clones, approximately 90% seen once. Sequences were obtained from peripheral blood. The source is a woman aged 45-65 years with COVID-19, enrolled during active disease.

The chain couples TRBV7-2 to TRBJ1-1, with TRBD1 as a possible D gene (5 bases). The CDR3 covers 14 residues. Germline assignment: CDR1 SGHTA and CDR2 FQGNSA. The V end was cut by 2 bases, the J end by 4 bases, with 11 bases between. CDR3 protein: CASSLTSGGTEAFF. The DNA for the CDR3 is TGTGCCAGCAGCTTAACAAGCGGGGGCACTGAAGCTTTCTTT.

The chain couples TRBV3-1 (or the pseudogene TRBV3-2) to TRBJ2-3, with D maybe TRBD1 (5 bases). Trimming stripped 0 bases from V and 0 bases from J, with 10 bases between. The CDR3 totals 16 residues. Germline values: CDR1 LGHDT, CDR2 YNNKEL (reference sequence). Here the CDR3 reads CASSQDQGTSTDTQYF. CDR3 sequence (DNA): TGTGCCAGCAGCCAAGATCAGGGAACTAGCACAGATACGCAGTATTTT.

V usage is TRBV2 and J usage is TRBJ1-5; unclear D gene. V lost 8 bases, J lost 0 bases, and 11 bases lay in between. This CDR3 has 14 residues. Germline CDR1 and CDR2: SNHLY and FYNNEI. As DNA, the CDR3 is TGTGCCAGCTCTTCGTCCAGTAGCAATCAGCCCCAGCATTTT. It yields the protein CASSSSSSNQPQHF.

The chain uses TRBV10-2 and TRBJ1-2; D remains ambiguous. The ends were cut back, 0 bases at V and 8 bases at J, with 25 bases in the middle. This CDR3 region has 18 residues. Germline values: CDR1 WSHSY, CDR2 SAAADI. CDR3 DNA: TGCGCCAGCAGTGAGTCGATGGGTCGCGGGGTGACGGACCAAGGCTACACCTTC. Its translation is CASSESMGRGVTDQGYTF.

Only one count was recorded for this clone. The chain has TRBV11-3 and TRBJ2-5; D may be TRBD2 (7 bases). This CDR3 comprises 14 residues. Germline V CDR1 and CDR2: SGHNT, YENEEA. V was trimmed by 5 bases and J by 4 bases, leaving 14 bases between them. Written as DNA, the CDR3 is TGTGCCAGCAGCGGGGGGGCCGTGGGAGAGACCCAGTACTTC. Residues: CASSGGAVGETQYF.

This chain uses TRBV6-5 with TRBJ2-7, with a tentative D call TRBD2 (7 bases). V was pared by 7 bases and J by 2 bases, with 18 bases between. Germline assignment: CDR1 MNHEY and CDR2 SVGAGI. The CDR3 is made up of 15 amino acids. The CDR3 sequence: CASILLTGGPYEQYF. The CDR3 region has the DNA TGTGCCAGCATTCTACTTACCGGGGGGCCCTACGAGCAGTACTTC.

This chain uses TRBV19 with TRBJ1-6, with TRBD1 matching over 7 bases. The CDR3 contains 14 residues. Per the germline V gene, CDR1 is LNHDA and CDR2 is SQIVND (reference sequence). Trimming at V came to 2 bases and at J to 8 bases, leaving 3 bases not matched to a gene. In DNA form, the CDR3 reads TGTGCCAGTAGTATATTACAGGGGTATTCACCCCTCCACTTT. Its protein is CASSILQGYSPLHF.